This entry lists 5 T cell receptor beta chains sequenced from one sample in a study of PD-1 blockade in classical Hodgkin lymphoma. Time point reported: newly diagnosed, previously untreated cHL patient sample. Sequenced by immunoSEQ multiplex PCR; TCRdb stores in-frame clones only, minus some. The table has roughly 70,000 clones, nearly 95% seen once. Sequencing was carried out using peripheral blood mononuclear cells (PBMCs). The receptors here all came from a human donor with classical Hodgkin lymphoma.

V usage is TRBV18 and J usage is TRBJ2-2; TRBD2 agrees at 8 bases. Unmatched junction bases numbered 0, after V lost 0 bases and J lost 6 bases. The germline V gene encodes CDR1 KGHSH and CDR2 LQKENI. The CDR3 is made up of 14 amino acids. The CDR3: CASSPPRGAGELFF. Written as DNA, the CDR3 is TGTGCCAGCTCACCACCGCGGGGGGCCGGGGAGCTGTTTTTT.

CDR3 protein: CASSPATRPGQGISNQPQHF. CDR3 coding DNA: TGTGCCAGCAGCCCCGCTACACGCCCGGGACAGGGAATCAGCAATCAGCCCCAGCATTTT. The chain couples TRBV6-4 to TRBJ1-5; 9 bases are a match to TRBD1. The CDR3 consists of 20 residues. After removal of 6 bases from V and 1 base from J, the junction contained 19 bases not matched to a gene. CDR1 and CDR2 from the germline V gene are MRHNA and SNTAGT.

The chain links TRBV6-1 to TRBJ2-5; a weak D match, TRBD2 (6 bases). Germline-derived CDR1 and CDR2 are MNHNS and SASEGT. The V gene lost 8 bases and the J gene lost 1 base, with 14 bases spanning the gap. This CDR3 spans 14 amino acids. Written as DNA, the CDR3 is TGTGCCAGCGTCCTCGGGGGTTCCCAAGAGACCCAGTACTTC. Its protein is CASVLGGSQETQYF.

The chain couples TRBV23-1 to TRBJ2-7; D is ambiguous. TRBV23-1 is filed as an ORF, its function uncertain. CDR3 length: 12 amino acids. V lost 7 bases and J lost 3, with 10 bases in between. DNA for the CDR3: TGCGCCAGCAATGGGGATTACTACGAGCAGTACTTC. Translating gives CASNGDYYEQYF.

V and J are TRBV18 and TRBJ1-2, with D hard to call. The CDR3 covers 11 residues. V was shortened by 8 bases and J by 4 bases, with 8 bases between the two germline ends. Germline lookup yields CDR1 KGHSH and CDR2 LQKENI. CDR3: CASHGSYGYTF. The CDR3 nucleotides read TGTGCCAGCCATGGGAGCTATGGCTACACCTTC. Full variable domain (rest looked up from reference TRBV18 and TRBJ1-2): NAGVMQNPRHLVRRRGQEARLRCSPMKGHSHVYWYRQLPEEGLKFMVYLQKENIIDESGMPKERFSAEFPKEGPSILRIQQVVRGDSAAYFCASHGSYGYTFGSGTRLTVV.